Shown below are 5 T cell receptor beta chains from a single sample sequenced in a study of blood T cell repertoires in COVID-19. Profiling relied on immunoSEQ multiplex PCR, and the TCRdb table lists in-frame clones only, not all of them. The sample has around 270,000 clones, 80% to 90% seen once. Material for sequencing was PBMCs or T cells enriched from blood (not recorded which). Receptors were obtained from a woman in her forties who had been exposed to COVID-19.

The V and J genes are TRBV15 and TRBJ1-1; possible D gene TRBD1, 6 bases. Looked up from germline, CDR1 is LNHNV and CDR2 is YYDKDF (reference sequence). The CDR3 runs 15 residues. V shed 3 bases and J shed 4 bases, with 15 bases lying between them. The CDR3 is CATSSFQGLGTEAFF. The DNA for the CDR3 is TGTGCCACCAGCAGCTTTCAGGGGCTGGGCACTGAAGCTTTCTTT.

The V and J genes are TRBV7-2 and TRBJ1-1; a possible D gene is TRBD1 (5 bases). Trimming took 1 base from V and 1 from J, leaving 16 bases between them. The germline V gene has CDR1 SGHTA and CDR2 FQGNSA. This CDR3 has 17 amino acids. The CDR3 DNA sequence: TGTGCCAGCAGCTTAGATGTACGGGGGAGAAGGAACACTGAAGCTTTCTTT. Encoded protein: CASSLDVRGRRNTEAFF.

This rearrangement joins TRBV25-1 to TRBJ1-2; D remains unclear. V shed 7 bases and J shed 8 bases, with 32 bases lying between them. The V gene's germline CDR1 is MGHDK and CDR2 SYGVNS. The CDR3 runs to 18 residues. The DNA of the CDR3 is TGTGCCAGCACCATCGCCCCGCACCTAGAAAACCGGGGTCGCGGCTACACCTTC. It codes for CASTIAPHLENRGRGYTF.

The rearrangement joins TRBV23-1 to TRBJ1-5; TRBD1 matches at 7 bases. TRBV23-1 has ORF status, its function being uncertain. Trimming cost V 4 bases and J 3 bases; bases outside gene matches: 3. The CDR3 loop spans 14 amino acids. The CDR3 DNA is TGCGCCAGCAGTCGCGACAGGGACAATCAGCCCCAGCATTTT. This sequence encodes CASSRDRDNQPQHF.

In nucleotides, the CDR3 is TGCGCCAGCAGCCAAGGAATGGGACAGGGTACAAGTCAGCCCCAGCATTTT. This gives the protein CASSQGMGQGTSQPQHF. This chain uses TRBV4-1 with TRBJ1-5, with 9 bases identical to TRBD1. Germline trimming cut 1 base from V and 6 bases from J; bases unmatched to any gene: 10. This CDR3 spans 17 amino acids. Germline V gene data show CDR1 as MGHRA and CDR2 as YSYEKL.